This TCR beta chain emerged from a study of cytomegalovirus exposure and HLA in healthy donors. Study-wide context: A prior analysis found 90 million to 120 million unique TCR beta sequences from around 190 million T cells.

V was cut by 5 bases and J by 2 bases, with 9 bases left in between. The CDR3 has 13 residues. Germline CDR1 is SGHAT and CDR2 is FQNNGV. Points on this clone: Its antigen is not identified.

PCR employed 60 Vbeta and 13 Jbeta primers. Measured with immunoSEQ multiplex PCR; TCRdb has only the in-frame clones, and not every one. The sample carries fewer than 200,000 clones, 65% to 90% recorded once. Study-wide results and limits: In an earlier analysis, in some 500 donors, most V segments appeared productive either ~87% or ~30% of the time. An analysis was carried out at a later point. It showed that HLA-associated TCR beta chains were more clonally expanded than equally common non-associated chains.

The chain is built from TRBV11-2 and TRBJ2-5; possibly TRBD2 for D (6 bases). Sequencing was done on a sample of PBMCs. This TCR derives from a male donor in good health and CMV-seronegative. Written as DNA, the CDR3 is TGTGCCAGCAGCGAGGGGAGGCAAGAGACCCAGTACTTC. It yields the protein CASSEGRQETQYF.